The clone carrying this TCR beta chain was recorded at least ten times. Its antigen is as yet unknown. This sample is drawn from a study of blood T cells in healthy people across ages. About the study: Capture by template switching was about one barcoded beta molecule per two T cells.

V was pared by 5 bases and J by 3 bases, with 7 bases of the junction left unmatched. The germline gives CDR1 SGHTA, CDR2 FQGNSA. This CDR3 is 15 amino acids long. Broader study findings: Relative to aged donors, long-lived donors carried more naive CD4+ cells and displayed higher diversity.

A J-beta primer mix and a sample-barcoded 5' primer were used in a second PCR of about 7 to 11 cycles. Each cDNA molecule, via a template-switch adaptor with 12 random nucleotides, was tagged. TCRdb processed the 5' RACE reads anew with MiXCR; each CDR3 protein has one entry. Altogether 920,000 or so distinct CDR3 sequences are present, roughly 45% being singletons, with the ten largest covering 18%. The receptor's source is a woman aged 55-70 years in good health. Sequenced input: blood. The V call is TRBV7-2, the J call TRBJ2-1; TRBD1 agrees at 7 bases. The CDR3 DNA reads as TGTGCCAGCAGCCGAGACGGGACAGTCTACAATGAGCAGTTCTTC. This gives the protein CASSRDGTVYNEQFF.